What follows are 21 T cell receptor beta chains derived from one specimen sequenced in a study of blood T cell repertoires in COVID-19. Clones were read by immunoSEQ multiplex PCR, and TCRdb kept only the in-frame ones, dropping some. This table holds 250,000 to 350,000 clones, roughly 80% found once. The specimen was peripheral blood. These receptors were taken from a woman between 45 and 60 years old with active or convalescent COVID-19.

This clone was found once. The V call is TRBV6-6, the J call TRBJ2-7, with 8 bases fitting TRBD2. The CDR3 loop spans 14 amino acids. Unmatched junction bases numbered 7, after V lost 6 bases and J lost 3 bases. Germline CDR1 reads MNHNY; CDR2 reads SVGAGI (reference sequence). This CDR3 reads CASRQRESLYEQYF. Written as DNA, the CDR3 is TGTGCCAGCAGGCAGCGGGAGTCCCTCTACGAGCAGTACTTC.

The J gene is TRBJ2-3, the V gene TRBV19, with a weak D call TRBD2 (5 bases). CDR3 length equals 15 residues. The germline gives CDR1 LNHDA, CDR2 SQIVND (reference sequence). Between the trimmed V and J ends, which lost 3 bases and 3 bases, there was a span of 13 bases. The CDR3 protein is CASSMIGRITDTQYF. CDR3 DNA: TGTGCCAGTAGTATGATAGGGAGAATTACAGATACGCAGTATTTT.

This chain connects TRBV5-1 to TRBJ2-2, with 7 bases lining up with TRBD2. Germline V gives CDR1 SGHRS, CDR2 YFSETQ. The J segment lost 1 base and the V segment lost 1 base, leaving 4 bases of the junction unmatched. CDR3 length: 16 residues. This CDR3 is CASSLSTGGNTGELFF. DNA of the CDR3: TGCGCCAGCAGCTTGTCTACGGGGGGGAACACCGGGGAGCTGTTTTTT.

This clone occurred a few times. The chain carries TRBV4-2 and TRBJ1-5; TRBD1 aligns across 9 bases. J lost 0 bases, V lost 1 base, and 10 bases had no gene match. The germline V gene encodes CDR1 LGHNA and CDR2 YNFKEQ. The CDR3 has 19 residues. CDR3: CASSQGYRGPETSNQPQHF. In DNA, the CDR3 is TGTGCCAGCAGCCAAGGATACAGGGGGCCCGAGACTAGCAATCAGCCCCAGCATTTT.

V and J are TRBV5-1 and TRBJ2-1, with 9 bases fitting TRBD1. CDR3 length: 16 residues. Looked up from germline, CDR1 is SGHRS and CDR2 is YFSETQ. V trimming: 2 bases; J trimming: 3 bases; junction bases outside the gene matches: 6. The CDR3 coding sequence is TGCGCCAGCAGCTTAACAGGGGGCGACGGCTACAATGAGCAGTTCTTC. This sequence encodes CASSLTGGDGYNEQFF.

The chain has TRBV4-1 and TRBJ2-3, with 8 positions matching TRBD2. The CDR3 is 18 amino acids. V gave up 0 bases and J gave up 1 base; unmatched junction bases: 9. The germline CDR1 and CDR2 sequences are MGHRA and YSYEKL. CDR3 sequence reads: CASSQDVRRGGRTDTQYF. The CDR3 DNA sequence: TGCGCCAGCAGCCAAGATGTAAGGCGCGGGGGGCGCACAGATACGCAGTATTTT.

This clone was counted at least ten times. The chain couples TRBV9 to TRBJ2-7; TRBD2 agrees at 8 bases. V trimming: 0 bases; J trimming: 3 bases; junction bases outside the gene matches: 2. Germline CDR1 and CDR2: SGDLS and YYNGEE. The CDR3 spans 14 residues. The CDR3 loop reads CASSVGGGNYEQYF. CDR3 DNA: TGTGCCAGCAGCGTAGGCGGGGGGAACTACGAGCAGTACTTC. Full variable domain (remainder filled in from reference TRBV9 and TRBJ2-7): DSGVTQTPKHLITATGQRVTLRCSPRSGDLSVYWYQQSLDQGLQFLIQYYNGEERAKGNILERFSAQQFPDLHSELNLSSLELGDSALYFCASSVGGGNYEQYFGPGTRLTVT.

This chain joins TRBV3-1 (or the pseudogene TRBV3-2) and TRBJ2-7; no clear D gene. CDR1 is LGHDT, CDR2 YNNKEL, per germline (reference sequence). CDR3 length: 13 residues. V was trimmed by 4 bases and J by 0 bases, leaving 7 bases between them. The chain's CDR3 is CASSLPGSYEQYF. The CDR3 DNA sequence: TGTGCCAGCAGCCTCCCCGGCTCCTACGAGCAGTACTTC.

The chain couples TRBV11-2 to TRBJ1-3, with 9 bases aligning to TRBD1. Germline-derived CDR1 and CDR2 are SGHAT and FQNNGV. V shed 4 bases and J 3 bases; nucleotides not matched to a gene: 4. The CDR3 sequence is 15 residues long. CDR3 sequence reads: CASSSGTGLGNTIYF. The CDR3 nucleotides are TGTGCCAGCAGCTCCGGGACAGGGCTTGGAAACACCATATATTTT.

The chain has TRBV7-2 and TRBJ1-1; D is ambiguous. V gave up 5 bases and J gave up 0 bases, with 10 bases separating them. The CDR3 consists of 14 residues. Germline V gene sequence: CDR1 SGHTA, CDR2 FQGNSA. The CDR3 spells CASSKVAVNTEAFF. As DNA, the CDR3 is TGTGCCAGCAGCAAGGTTGCGGTGAACACTGAAGCTTTCTTT.

The chain couples TRBV6-5 to TRBJ2-1; 10 nucleotides agree with TRBD2. Germline assignment: CDR1 MNHEY and CDR2 SVGAGI. The CDR3 runs to 15 residues. V shed 4 bases and J 6 bases; nucleotides not matched to a gene: 6. CDR3 nucleotide sequence: TGTGCCAGCAGTTCCTTAGCGGGAGGTTTCAATGAGCAGTTCTTC. This sequence encodes CASSSLAGGFNEQFF.

This clone was picked up one time. The CDR3: CASRPRTGPGANVLTF. CDR3 bases: TGTGCCAGCAGACCCAGGACAGGGCCCGGGGCCAACGTCCTGACTTTC. The rearrangement links TRBV27 to TRBJ2-6, with TRBD1 matching over 8 bases. From germline, CDR1 is MNHEY and CDR2 SMNVEV (reference sequence). CDR3 length equals 16 residues. The ends lost 6 bases at V and 4 bases at J; junction bases unmatched: 8.

CDR3 in amino acids: CASSGSSNPLYRELFF. CDR3 DNA sequence: TGCGCCAGCAGCGGTAGCTCCAATCCGCTCTACCGGGAGCTGTTTTTT. The V gene is TRBV5-1, the J gene TRBJ2-2, with unresolved D. Looked up from germline, CDR1 is SGHRS and CDR2 is YFSETQ. The CDR3 is 16 residues long. V lost 4 bases and J 9 bases, leaving 22 bases between the germline ends.

This clone was recorded once. The gene calls are TRBV5-1 and TRBJ2-5; TRBD2 is a possible D gene (5 bases). This CDR3 has 16 amino acids. Germline assignment: CDR1 SGHRS and CDR2 YFSETQ. Trimming removed 3 bases at V and 0 bases at J, with 15 bases between. The CDR3 loop is CASSWTPRGNQETQYF. In DNA, the CDR3 is TGCGCCAGCAGCTGGACCCCCCGAGGGAACCAAGAGACCCAGTACTTC.

This clone has just one count. The rearrangement links TRBV7-3 to TRBJ2-1; a weak D match, TRBD2 (6 bases). This CDR3 comprises 17 residues. Germline lookup yields CDR1 SGHTA and CDR2 FQGTGA. V dropped 3 bases and J dropped 8 bases, with 23 bases sitting between them. The CDR3 DNA reads as TGTGCCAGCAGCTTCAACGGCGGGATTCACTCGTTCGATGAGCAGTTCTTC. Its translation is CASSFNGGIHSFDEQFF.

This sequence joins TRBV5-1 and TRBJ1-6; D might be TRBD1 (6 bases). Germline values: CDR1 SGHRS, CDR2 YFSETQ. Trimming shortened V by 2 bases and J by 10 bases, and 13 bases separated the two germline ends. There are 14 residues in the CDR3. This chain's CDR3 is CASSLQGGGSPLHF. In DNA form, the CDR3 reads TGCGCCAGCAGCTTACAGGGAGGGGGATCACCCCTCCACTTT.

This sequence joins TRBV6-5 and TRBJ2-2; D not certain. V was cut by 6 bases and J by 6 bases, with 5 bases left in between. This CDR3 region has 11 residues. Germline V gene lookup returns CDR1 MNHEY and CDR2 SVGAGI. This CDR3 is CASREAGELFF. The CDR3 nucleotides read TGTGCCAGCAGAGAGGCCGGGGAGCTGTTTTTT.

This chain joins TRBV5-6 and TRBJ2-7; 7 bases match TRBD1. V shed 2 bases and J 2 bases; nucleotides not matched to a gene: 4. This CDR3 is built from 14 residues. The germline CDR1 and CDR2 sequences are SGHDT and YYEEEE. CDR3 residues: CASSFPGTAYEQYF. The CDR3 nucleotides are TGTGCCAGCAGCTTCCCCGGGACAGCCTACGAGCAGTACTTC.

The chain couples TRBV30 to TRBJ1-1; D unresolved. The V end lost 3 bases, the J end lost 0 bases, and 14 bases lay between the germline ends. The CDR3 runs 15 residues. Germline V lookup: CDR1 GTSNPN, CDR2 SVGIG (reference sequence). This CDR3 reads CAWSPGGPMNTEAFF. CDR3 nucleotides: TGTGCCTGGAGCCCGGGTGGTCCCATGAACACTGAAGCTTTCTTT.

The rearrangement links TRBV30 to TRBJ1-6; D remains ambiguous. Germline CDR1 reads GTSNPN; CDR2 reads SVGIG (reference sequence). The CDR3 contains 14 residues. Trimming pared 3 bases from V and 5 bases from J, leaving 11 bases between. The chain's CDR3 is CAWRGRLDNSPLHF. The CDR3 nucleotides read TGTGCCTGGAGGGGCCGATTAGATAATTCACCCCTCCACTTT.

This chain uses TRBV5-4 with TRBJ2-2; 13 bases are shared with TRBD2. The V gene end was trimmed by 3 bases and the J gene end by 6 bases; junction bases not matched to a gene: 2. This CDR3 is built from 15 residues. CDR1 and CDR2 (germline): SGHNT, YYREEE (reference sequence). In nucleotides, the CDR3 is TGTGCCAGCAGCTCGACTAGCGGGAGGTCCGGGGAGCTGTTTTTT. Its protein product is CASSSTSGRSGELFF.